This T cell receptor beta chain is from a study of beta chain features in type 1 diabetes. Study overall: Examined across all samples were around 110 million sorted cells.

Sequencing targeted expressed TCRB transcripts, as all isolated RNA had been reverse transcribed. TCRdb's table, derived via immunoSEQ multiplex PCR, lists solely in-frame clones and lacks some. The sample includes some 160,000 clones, 8.5% to 10% of them seen just once. The ends lost 3 bases at V and 4 bases at J; junction bases unmatched: 6. CDR3 size: 15 residues. CDR1 and CDR2 from the germline V gene are SQVTM and ANQGSEA. Concerning this clone itself: What it recognizes is unknown.

The purity of all sorted populations exceeded 95%. Study-level findings and limits: TCRB CDR3 length was moderately but significantly reduced in all four CD4+ subsets of Type 1 diabetes patients. With patients and controls alike, PCR might favor shorter templates to an equal degree. Researchers reported that naive, central memory and Treg TCRB repertoires appeared more similar in patients than in healthy donors.

The V and J genes are TRBV29-1 and TRBJ2-2; 9 bases are shared with TRBD2. This TCR was recovered from a woman in her 30s with type 1 diabetes. The sequenced sample was central memory CD4+ T cells from blood. CDR3 bases: TGCAGCGTTGAGGTTAGCGGGAGTGGCACCGGGGAGCTGTTTTTT. It specifies CSVEVSGSGTGELFF.